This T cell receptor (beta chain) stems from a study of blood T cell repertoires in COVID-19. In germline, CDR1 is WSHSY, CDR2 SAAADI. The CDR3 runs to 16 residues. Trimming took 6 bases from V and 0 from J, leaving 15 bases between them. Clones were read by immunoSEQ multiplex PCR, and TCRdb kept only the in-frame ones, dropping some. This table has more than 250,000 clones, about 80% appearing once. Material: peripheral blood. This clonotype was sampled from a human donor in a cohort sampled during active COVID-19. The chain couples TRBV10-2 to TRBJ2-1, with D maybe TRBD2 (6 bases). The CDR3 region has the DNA TGCGCCAGCAGAATCGCGCGGGGTAGCTCCTACAATGAGCAGTTCTTC. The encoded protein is CASRIARGSSYNEQFF.